This T cell receptor beta chain emerged from a study of cytomegalovirus exposure and HLA in healthy donors. The study's findings and limits: According to a later analysis, TCR clusters from the first cohort tended to co-occur in the roughly 110 validation repertoires.

The study drew the donors from its approximately 110-subject validation cohort, separate from the 666-subject first cohort. Produced via immunoSEQ multiplex PCR; TCRdb's table is partial and in-frame only. The data contain approximately 90,000 clones, approximately 96% of them singletons. Germline V lookup: CDR1 SGHNT, CDR2 YYREEE (reference sequence). There are 13 residues in the CDR3. Trimming took off 3 bases at V and 2 bases at J, with 8 bases between the two ends. In the case of this clone: Its specificity is unknown. A single base separates this from a much larger clone, so it may be a read error.

Source material: PBMCs. V and J are TRBV5-4 and TRBJ1-2; perhaps TRBD1 as D (6 bases). The TCR was taken from a young man in good health and CMV-seronegative. The CDR3 DNA reads TGTGCCAGCAGCTCAGGACAGAACTATGGCTACACCTTC. Translation: CASSSGQNYGYTF.